One sample yielded the 13 T cell receptor beta chains listed below, sequenced in a study of T cells in Graves' hyperthyroidism and ophthalmopathy. TCR beta CDR3 regions were amplified from RNA. The HTBI set primed first-round TCR CDR3 RT-PCR. TCRdb itself ran the multiplex PCR reads through MiXCR, one entry per CDR3 protein. This sample has under 700,000 distinct CDR3 sequences, with around 45% found just once. Sequencing was done on a sample of peripheral blood or thyroid tissue (not recorded which). Every receptor here comes from a young woman with Graves' hyperthyroidism.

The chain employs TRBV29-1 and TRBJ2-7; D is possibly TRBD2 (6 bases). Germline V gene sequence: CDR1 SQVTM, CDR2 ANQGSEA. The germline V and J ends were trimmed by 6 bases and 9 bases, with 9 bases remaining between them. The CDR3 loop spans 9 amino acids. The CDR3: CSVLGGQYF. In DNA, the CDR3 is TGCAGCGTATTGGGGGGGCAGTACTTC.

This clonotype has just a few counts. V gene TRBV20-1 combines with J gene TRBJ1-5; D not certain. Germline CDR1 reads DFQATT; CDR2 reads SNEGSKA (reference sequence). V was shortened by 4 bases and J by 2 bases, with 9 bases between the two germline ends. The CDR3 totals 13 residues. CDR3: CSAMPGGNQPQHF. The CDR3 DNA reads TGCAGTGCTATGCCCGGGGGCAATCAGCCCCAGCATTTT.

CDR3 nucleotide sequence: TGTGCCAGCAGCCGGGGGCCTGAAGCTTTCTTT. Translating gives CASSRGPEAFF. The rearrangement uses TRBV9 and TRBJ1-1; a weak D match, TRBD1 (6 bases). The CDR3 is made up of 11 amino acids. V lost 4 bases, J lost 6 bases, and 7 bases lay in between. CDR1 SGDLS and CDR2 YYNGEE come from the germline V gene.

V and J are TRBV9 and TRBJ2-5; 8 bases fit TRBD1. Germline CDR1 reads SGDLS; CDR2 reads YYNGEE. J was trimmed by 3 bases and V by 4 bases; bases with no gene match: 8. The CDR3 contains 15 residues. The CDR3 protein is CASSTRTGLEETQYF. CDR3 nucleotide sequence: TGTGCCAGCAGCACTCGGACAGGGCTAGAAGAGACCCAGTACTTC.

The chain has TRBV7-9 and TRBJ2-5; D not certain. Germline V CDR1 and CDR2: SEHNR, FQNEAQ (reference sequence). The CDR3 length is 13 residues. V was shortened by 3 bases and J by 3 bases, with 8 bases between the two germline ends. For the CDR3, the DNA is TGTGCCAGCAGCTTGTCGGCCGAAGAGACCCAGTACTTC. Protein product: CASSLSAEETQYF.

The rearrangement links TRBV7-2 to TRBJ1-1, with 8 bases aligning to TRBD1. V dropped 6 bases and J dropped 4; count of bases not matched to a gene: 7. The CDR3 loop spans 14 amino acids. CDR1 and CDR2 (germline): SGHTA, FQGNSA. The CDR3 here is CASRPRTGFTEAFF. The CDR3 DNA is TGTGCCAGCAGGCCGAGGACAGGGTTCACTGAAGCTTTCTTT.

The rearrangement joins TRBV29-1 to TRBJ1-1, with 11 bases aligning to TRBD1. The V and J ends lost 7 bases and 4 bases, in that order; junction bases with no gene match: 11. The germline V gene encodes CDR1 SQVTM and CDR2 ANQGSEA. The CDR3 contains 15 residues. CDR3 region: CSAGTPGQGGTEAFF. The CDR3 DNA reads as TGCAGCGCGGGGACCCCGGGACAGGGGGGCACTGAAGCTTTCTTT.

The chain links TRBV29-1 to TRBJ2-2; D might be TRBD1 (5 bases). Deletions cut 8 bases from V and 6 bases from J, with 22 bases between. This CDR3 region has 15 residues. CDR1 and CDR2 from the germline V gene are SQVTM and ANQGSEA. CDR3 in amino acids: CSLIQESDRPGELFF. In nucleotides, the CDR3 is TGCAGCTTGATTCAGGAAAGCGACAGACCCGGGGAGCTGTTTTTT.

This sequence joins TRBV11-3 and TRBJ1-2, with a weak D call TRBD1 (5 bases). Per germline, CDR1 SGHNT and CDR2 YENEEA. CDR3 length: 17 amino acids. V gave up 3 bases and J gave up 5 bases, with 22 bases separating them. DNA of the CDR3: TGTGCCAGCAGCTTGGGCTGGGGCGGCCTCGGCGGTTATGGCTACACCTTC. Protein product: CASSLGWGGLGGYGYTF.

This chain uses TRBV25-1 with TRBJ1-2; possible D gene TRBD1, 5 bases. Per the germline V gene, CDR1 is MGHDK and CDR2 is SYGVNS. Trimming shortened V by 2 bases and J by 3 bases, and 13 bases separated the two germline ends. The CDR3 contains 15 residues. The CDR3 nucleotides are TGTGCCAGCAGTGAAGGGCCGACAGAATACTATGGCTACACCTTC. Its protein product is CASSEGPTEYYGYTF.

This clonotype has at least ten counts. The chain links TRBV7-6 to TRBJ2-5, with 8 bases matching TRBD1. This CDR3 region has 14 residues. With V trimmed by 1 base and J by 5 bases, 3 bases remained unmatched. Germline CDR1 and CDR2: SGHVS and FNYEAQ. The CDR3 protein is CASSLGTGKETQYF. CDR3 coding DNA: TGTGCCAGCAGCTTAGGGACAGGGAAGGAGACCCAGTACTTC.

In this sample, this clonotype turned up many times. The rearrangement uses TRBV29-1 and TRBJ1-2; tentative D call: TRBD1 (5 bases). In germline, CDR1 is SQVTM, CDR2 ANQGSEA. Trimming stripped 5 bases from V and 10 bases from J, with 14 bases between. The CDR3 sequence is 11 residues long. The CDR3, as DNA: TGCAGCGTTAAGCCGTTACAGGACTACACCTTC. Protein sequence: CSVKPLQDYTF.

This clonotype was recorded a few times. The chain recombines TRBV20-1 with TRBJ2-5, with 7 bases that match TRBD1. There are 13 residues in the CDR3. From germline, CDR1 is DFQATT and CDR2 SNEGSKA (reference sequence). V lost 2 bases and J lost 5; bases outside the gene matches: 5. As DNA, the CDR3 is TGCAGTGCTAGATCCGGACAGGCGGAGACCCAGTACTTC. Protein product: CSARSGQAETQYF.